This T cell receptor (beta chain) was documented in a study of beta chain features in type 1 diabetes. Study-level points and caveats: Resolution of whether HLA type affects TCRB rearrangement was not achieved here. Shorter TCRB CDR3s, moderately but significantly so, were found in Type 1 diabetes patients in all four CD4+ subsets. Sequencing the cDNA could make cells with high TCR expression show up more than they should.

Purities in excess of 95% were seen in all sorted populations. The CDR3 totals 16 residues. CDR1 and CDR2 (germline): KGHSH, LQKENI. V lost 3 bases and J lost 2, with 16 bases in between. This clone was seen a handful of times. Its target is unknown. All of the isolated RNA was reverse transcribed, so expressed TCRB transcripts were sequenced. Clones were sequenced by immunoSEQ multiplex PCR, and TCRdb holds only the in-frame ones, with some missing. The sample includes 35,000 to 50,000 clones, about half seen only once; the top ten take about 0.24%. Sequencing was carried out using stem cell memory CD4+ T cells from blood. V and J are TRBV18 and TRBJ1-2, with a possible D match to TRBD1 (5 bases). This sequence originates from a woman aged 25-40 years in good health. As DNA, the CDR3 is TGTGCCAGCTCACCGGGGCAGGGAAGGGCGAACTATGGCTACACCTTC. It codes for CASSPGQGRANYGYTF.